The 29 T cell receptor beta chains given below trace back to one sample, sequenced in a study of CD8+ T cells in alopecia areata. Treatment indicated: oral pan-JAK inhibitor, 5-10 mg twice daily. Extracted from the samples, RNA was reverse transcribed into cDNA to serve as the sequencing template. Produced via immunoSEQ multiplex PCR; TCRdb's table is partial and in-frame only. The data show 130,000 or so clones, roughly nine tenths seen once. Sample: CD8+ T cells sorted from blood, taken at week 4, from a patient treated with tofacitinib. These receptors were collected from a human donor with alopecia areata.

J is TRBJ1-2 and V is TRBV29-1, with a possible D match to TRBD1 (5 bases). The germline V gene encodes CDR1 SQVTM and CDR2 ANQGSEA. V was pared by 1 base and J by 1 base, with 7 bases between. There are 13 residues in the CDR3. The DNA for the CDR3 is TGCAGCGTTGAAGCACAGGATAACTATGGCTACACCTTC. Its protein product is CSVEAQDNYGYTF.

The chain has TRBV10-3 and TRBJ2-2; D gene ambiguous. This CDR3 is built from 13 residues. In germline, CDR1 is ENHRY, CDR2 SYGVKD. Trimming stripped 4 bases from V and 3 bases from J, with 6 bases between. CDR3 nucleotide sequence: TGTGCCATCAGTGCGGCAGACACCGGGGAGCTGTTTTTT. Residues: CAISAADTGELFF.

The V and J genes are TRBV7-9 and TRBJ2-1, with 8 bases aligning to TRBD2. V was clipped by 2 bases and J by 5 bases; unmatched bases: 5. The CDR3 has 15 residues. CDR1 SEHNR and CDR2 FQNEAQ come from the germline V gene (reference sequence). The CDR3 reads CASSLSREDDNEQFF. The CDR3 DNA is TGTGCCAGCAGCTTATCGCGGGAGGATGACAATGAGCAGTTCTTC.

This chain links TRBV5-6 with TRBJ2-1; TRBD1 is a possible D gene (5 bases). The CDR3 has 14 residues. Deletions cut 4 bases from V and 6 bases from J, with 14 bases between. CDR1 is SGHDT, CDR2 YYEEEE, per germline. CDR3 residues: CASSRGWGVNEQFF. The CDR3 DNA sequence: TGTGCCAGCAGCCGTGGTTGGGGCGTCAATGAGCAGTTCTTC. The whole variable domain, filled in from reference TRBV5-6 and TRBJ2-1, reads DAGVTQSPTHLIKTRGQQVTLRCSPKSGHDTVSWYQQALGQGPQFIFQYYEEEERQRGNFPDRFSGHQFPNYSSELNVNALLLGDSALYLCASSRGWGVNEQFFGPGTRLTVL.

The gene calls are TRBV4-1 and TRBJ1-5; tentatively, D is TRBD1 (5 bases). Germline V CDR1 and CDR2: MGHRA, YSYEKL. Trimming removed 3 bases from V and 9 bases from J, with 15 bases in between. This CDR3 is 14 amino acids long. The CDR3 is CASSQGRGIWPQHF. The CDR3 coding sequence is TGCGCCAGCAGCCAGGGACGGGGGATCTGGCCCCAGCATTTT.

The chain links TRBV14 to TRBJ2-2; 7 nucleotides agree with TRBD1. The junction had 4 bases not matched to a gene; V was cut back by 3 bases and J by 0 bases. This CDR3 is 16 amino acids long. Germline CDR1 SGHDN, CDR2 FVKESK. The chain's CDR3 is CASSQTGTTNTGELFF. The CDR3 nucleotides read TGTGCCAGCAGCCAGACAGGGACCACGAACACCGGGGAGCTGTTTTTT.

V usage is TRBV4-1 and J usage is TRBJ2-1; TRBD2 matches 12 bases. J gave up 7 bases and V 3 bases, and 7 bases lay outside the gene matches. Germline CDR1 reads MGHRA; CDR2 reads YSYEKL. This CDR3 spans 16 amino acids. CDR3 DNA sequence: TGCGCCAGCAGCCATCCCGAAACTAGCGGGAGGAATGAGCAGTTCTTC. This encodes CASSHPETSGRNEQFF.

The V call is TRBV18, the J call TRBJ2-3; no clear D. V shed 0 bases and J shed 5 bases, with 6 bases lying between them. The CDR3 contains 13 residues. Germline V gives CDR1 KGHSH, CDR2 LQKENI. CDR3 in amino acids: CASSPPIEDTQYF. The CDR3 DNA reads TGTGCCAGCTCACCACCGATCGAAGATACGCAGTATTTT.

In its sample, this clone was seen a few times. The chain is built from TRBV23-1 and TRBJ2-7; D is undetermined. TRBV23-1 is treated as an ORF (open reading frame) with a function not yet certain. The CDR3 covers 20 residues. The V end was cut by 0 bases, the J end by 1 base, with 25 bases between. CDR3 sequence (DNA): TGCGCCAGCAGTCAATCAATAAAATTGGTCGAGGCGGACGCATCCTACGAGCAGTACTTC. Its protein is CASSQSIKLVEADASYEQYF.

The chain couples TRBV27 to TRBJ1-1; no clear D. The V end lost 2 bases, the J end lost 0 bases, and 7 bases lay between the germline ends. CDR3 length: 14 amino acids. Germline V gives CDR1 MNHEY, CDR2 SMNVEV (reference sequence). The chain's CDR3 is CASSLSGVNTEAFF. As DNA, the CDR3 is TGTGCCAGCAGTTTAAGCGGCGTGAACACTGAAGCTTTCTTT.

This chain links TRBV7-6 with TRBJ2-1; a weak D match, TRBD2 (6 bases). CDR1 and CDR2 from the germline V gene are SGHVS and FNYEAQ. V was trimmed by 3 bases and J by 3 bases, leaving 9 bases between them. The length of the CDR3 is 14 residues. CDR3 sequence reads: CASSFSGNYNEQFF. The CDR3 DNA sequence: TGTGCCAGCAGCTTTAGCGGAAACTACAATGAGCAGTTCTTC.

The chain combines TRBV12-5 with TRBJ1-1; D is perhaps TRBD1 (5 bases). With 2 bases removed from V and 7 bases from J, the gap between germline ends came to 14 bases. The CDR3 has 14 amino acids. CDR1 LGHNT and CDR2 FRNRAP come from the germline V gene. CDR3 protein: CASGLSPQGFEAFF. CDR3 nucleotide sequence: TGTGCTAGTGGTTTGTCACCTCAGGGCTTTGAAGCTTTCTTT.

This chain uses TRBV2 with TRBJ2-3, with D maybe TRBD2 (5 bases). Germline V gene lookup returns CDR1 SNHLY and CDR2 FYNNEI. This CDR3 contains 14 residues. V was clipped by 6 bases and J by 4 bases, with 14 bases between them. CDR3 in amino acids: CASRGEPGSDTQYF. The CDR3, as DNA: TGTGCCAGCAGGGGAGAACCGGGGTCAGATACGCAGTATTTT.

V usage is TRBV29-1 and J usage is TRBJ2-1; D is ambiguous. Trimming shortened V by 0 bases and J by 0 bases, and 3 bases separated the two germline ends. The CDR3 length is 13 residues. The germline CDR1 and CDR2 sequences are SQVTM and ANQGSEA. In DNA, the CDR3 is TGCAGCGTTGAAGATCTCTCCTACAATGAGCAGTTCTTC. Translated: CSVEDLSYNEQFF.

The chain joins TRBV11-2 to TRBJ2-7; tentatively, D is TRBD1 (7 bases). CDR1 and CDR2 from the germline V gene are SGHAT and FQNNGV. Trimming removed 5 bases from V and 5 bases from J, with 16 bases in between. The CDR3 has 14 amino acids. The DNA for the CDR3 is TGTGCCAGCAGCACGCGGGGACAGCTAGACGAGCAGTACTTC. This codes for CASSTRGQLDEQYF.

The V gene is TRBV6-1, the J gene TRBJ1-1; D remains ambiguous. Germline CDR1 and CDR2: MNHNS and SASEGT. This CDR3 contains 11 residues. V lost 11 bases to trimming and J lost 1 base, with 8 bases between them. CDR3 in amino acids: CALAGNTEAFF. The DNA of the CDR3 is TGTGCCCTAGCGGGGAACACTGAAGCTTTCTTT.

This clone came up a few times. The gene calls are TRBV29-1 and TRBJ2-7; weak D call: TRBD1 (5 bases). Trimming stripped 5 bases from V and 0 bases from J, with 11 bases between. Per the germline V gene, CDR1 is SQVTM and CDR2 is ANQGSEA. The CDR3 is 13 amino acids. The CDR3 DNA sequence: TGCAGCGTTATCAGGGTAGACTCCTACGAGCAGTACTTC. It yields the protein CSVIRVDSYEQYF.

The chain has TRBV23-1 and TRBJ2-7; D may be TRBD1 (6 bases). TRBV23-1 is given ORF status, its function remaining uncertain. The CDR3 extends over 14 amino acids. V lost 3 bases and J lost 3, with 12 bases in between. The CDR3: CASSQVGHYYEQYF. In nucleotides, the CDR3 is TGCGCCAGCAGTCAGGTGGGACACTACTACGAGCAGTACTTC.

The table lists this clone with a few counts. The gene calls are TRBV27 and TRBJ1-5, with 7 positions matching TRBD1. V shed 3 bases and J 0 bases; nucleotides not matched to a gene: 2. The CDR3 has 15 residues. Germline loops: CDR1 MNHEY, CDR2 SMNVEV (reference sequence). CDR3 coding DNA: TGTGCCAGCAGTTTGACAGGGAGTAGCAATCAGCCCCAGCATTTT. It specifies CASSLTGSSNQPQHF.

This clone was detected a few times. The chain is built from TRBV5-4 and TRBJ2-3; D remains unclear. V lost 10 bases and J lost 2, with 14 bases in between. Germline CDR1 SGHNT, CDR2 YYREEE (reference sequence). This CDR3 comprises 13 residues. The CDR3 spells CAGALGLTDTQYF. The CDR3 bases are TGTGCCGGAGCTCTTGGCCTCACAGATACGCAGTATTTT.

In this sample, this clone turned up a few times. The chain couples TRBV29-1 to TRBJ2-6, with TRBD1 identical over 11 bases. The CDR3 length is 18 residues. Germline assignment: CDR1 SQVTM and CDR2 ANQGSEA. The ends lost 0 bases at V and 2 bases at J; junction bases unmatched: 6. This CDR3 is CSVEERDRGIPGANVLTF. The CDR3 coding sequence is TGCAGCGTTGAAGAAAGGGACAGGGGGATCCCTGGGGCCAACGTCCTGACTTTC.

Only a few counts were recorded for this clone. Written as DNA, the CDR3 is TGTGCCAGCAGCTTGTCTCGTTTTAGAGGGGGCATGGAGACCCAGTACTTC. It specifies CASSLSRFRGGMETQYF. The chain is built from TRBV5-6 and TRBJ2-5; 7 nucleotides match TRBD1. Germline CDR1 and CDR2: SGHDT and YYEEEE. The CDR3 loop spans 17 amino acids. V trimming: 1 base; J trimming: 5 bases; junction bases outside the gene matches: 14.

The V gene is TRBV28, the J gene TRBJ2-3; TRBD2 matches at 7 bases. This CDR3 is built from 14 residues. Germline loops: CDR1 MDHEN, CDR2 SYDVKM. After removal of 6 bases from V and 4 bases from J, the junction contained 7 bases not matched to a gene. CDR3 DNA sequence: TGTGCCAGCAGCGGGGACTACAGTGCAGATACGCAGTATTTT. Its translation: CASSGDYSADTQYF.

The chain combines TRBV30 with TRBJ2-3; 8 bases line up with TRBD2. Germline trimming cut 5 bases from V and 0 bases from J; bases unmatched to any gene: 4. CDR1 and CDR2 from the germline V gene are GTSNPN and SVGIG (reference sequence). The CDR3 is 14 amino acids. The chain's CDR3 is CAWGRGDSTDTQYF. CDR3 nucleotide sequence: TGTGCCTGGGGGCGGGGGGATAGCACAGATACGCAGTATTTT.

The chain is built from TRBV7-9 and TRBJ2-5; D may match TRBD1 or TRBD2 (5 bases each). Germline CDR1 reads SEHNR; CDR2 reads FQNEAQ (reference sequence). The CDR3 runs to 15 residues. The V end was cut by 4 bases, the J end by 3 bases, with 15 bases between. The CDR3 spells CASSSPGQLEETQYF. The CDR3 DNA sequence: TGTGCCAGCAGCTCGCCGGGGCAGCTCGAAGAGACCCAGTACTTC.

This clone was detected only a few times. The chain couples TRBV14 to TRBJ1-1, with D perhaps TRBD1 (6 bases). This CDR3 is 19 amino acids long. Germline V gene lookup returns CDR1 SGHDN and CDR2 FVKESK. V lost 3 bases and J lost 1, with 24 bases in between. CDR3 residues: CASSHQGGPGVPSNTEAFF. Here the CDR3 DNA reads TGTGCCAGCAGCCATCAGGGAGGGCCAGGGGTCCCTTCGAACACTGAAGCTTTCTTT.

The rearrangement links TRBV27 to TRBJ2-5; maybe TRBD1 (6 bases). Germline V gene data show CDR1 as MNHEY and CDR2 as SMNVEV (reference sequence). The V gene lost 0 bases and the J gene lost 1 base, with 12 bases spanning the gap. This CDR3 contains 16 residues. As DNA, the CDR3 is TGTGCCAGCAGTTTATCCTTGGGGGCGAGCCAAGAGACCCAGTACTTC. Translated: CASSLSLGASQETQYF.

CDR3 coding DNA: TGTGCCTGGAGTGCGTACACAGTCTCCTACAATGAGCAGTTCTTC. Translated: CAWSAYTVSYNEQFF. The chain joins TRBV30 to TRBJ2-1; D not certain. Germline assignment: CDR1 GTSNPN and CDR2 SVGIG (reference sequence). This CDR3 has 15 residues. Trimming removed 1 base from V and 0 bases from J, with 10 bases in between. Full variable domain (remainder filled in from reference TRBV30 and TRBJ2-1): SQTIHQWPATLVQPVGSPLSLECTVEGTSNPNLYWYRQAAGRGLQLLFYSVGIGQISSEVPQNLSASRPQDRQFILSSKKLLLSDSGFYLCAWSAYTVSYNEQFFGPGTRLTVL.

The count of this clone is one. This chain uses TRBV30 with TRBJ2-2; no reliable D call. Deletions cut 1 base from V and 5 bases from J, with 14 bases between. CDR3 length: 15 residues. Per the germline V gene, CDR1 is GTSNPN and CDR2 is SVGIG (reference sequence). The chain's CDR3 is CAWSGIPRSTGELFF. In nucleotides, the CDR3 is TGTGCCTGGAGTGGGATCCCTCGGTCGACCGGGGAGCTGTTTTTT.